The clone carrying this T cell receptor (beta chain) was observed a handful of times. Its antigen is currently unknown. The PCR employed 60 Vbeta primers together with 13 Jbeta primers. Here immunoSEQ multiplex PCR was the method, and the copy in TCRdb shows in-frame clones only, minus some. The sample has roughly 140,000 clones, just under 65% seen once. These data originate in a study of cytomegalovirus exposure and HLA in healthy donors. Study-wide points: The study labeled 180 or so TCR beta chains cytomegalovirus-associated.

Between the trimmed V and J ends, which lost 5 bases and 1 base, there was a span of 6 bases. CDR1 and CDR2 (germline): SGHVS, FQNEAQ. This CDR3 region has 14 residues. This sequence originates from a woman aged 55 to 70 in good health and CMV-seropositive. Sequencing was performed on PBMCs. This chain links TRBV7-8 with TRBJ2-6; D unresolved. The CDR3 sequence: CASSPQSGANVLTF. The CDR3 DNA is TGTGCCAGCAGCCCCCAATCTGGGGCCAACGTCCTGACTTTC.